The T cell receptor beta chain described here comes from a study of T-cell reconstitution after alpha-beta-depleted transplantation in children (dated by TCRdb to about 2016). Regarding the complete study: Using TCR repertoire profiling, the study followed T-cell immune reconstitution in a quantitative way in children after TCRalphabeta/CD19-depleted allogeneic hematopoietic cell transplantation.

This clonotype has at least ten counts. The specificity of this receptor is unknown. No per-base quality is available; no much larger clone lies one base away. The method behind the library was PCR. The run used an Illumina HiSeq 2500. Molecular barcoding was employed in the preparation of TCR libraries, with unique molecular identifiers being used to normalize TCRbeta repertoire quantification. The public reads were run again by TCRdb, first through fastp at Q25 and then through MiXCR, and only productive beta chains were kept. Every CDR3 protein is listed once, alongside the most common genes and DNA of its rows. For this sample the table gives 90,000 to 100,000 distinct CDR3 sequences, of which approximately 12% were detected only once. The ten largest account for about 15% of the sample. Trimming removed 5 bases from V and 4 bases from J; the gene matches leave 6 bases unexplained. The CDR3, cysteine through phenylalanine, is 15 amino acids long. Here the CDR3 DNA is all that survives: 45 bases in frame from base 1. The germline V gene provides CDR1 SGHTA and CDR2 FQGNSA.

The sequence was collected from a human donor who donated a stem cell graft to a child with inherited bone marrow failure. The chain links TRBV7-2 with TRBJ2-1; the central 9 bases match TRBD2. The specimen was PBMCs from the stem cell graft donor, collected from the stem cell graft. The CDR3 region reads CASSPGLAGYNEQFF. The bases read TGTGCCAGCAGCCCAGGGCTAGCGGGGTACAATGAGCAGTTCTTC.